This T cell receptor beta chain was observed in a study of blood T cell repertoires in COVID-19. Study at large: Samples taken during acute and convalescent COVID-19 were collected in the United States, Italy and Spain. From T cells, B-cell-depleted T cells, or PBMCs came the material, which was cDNA or gDNA.

Germline CDR1 is LGHNA and CDR2 is YSLEER. The CDR3 totals 14 residues. V gave up 0 bases and J gave up 3 bases, with 9 bases separating them. Original handling: It was from reference gene primer amplification that nucleated cell counts were estimated. Assay used: immunoSEQ multiplex PCR; TCRdb lists only in-frame clones, some missing. The D gene and trimming were derived from the DNA, and the V and J assignments and clone size from that table. The table records about 300,000 clones, about 84% of them present only once. Sequenced input: peripheral blood. This TCR derives from a woman between 45 and 60 years old with acute or convalescent COVID-19. The genes are TRBV4-3 and TRBJ2-7; D call uncertain. The CDR3 sequence is CASSQDRLNYEQYF. The CDR3 DNA is TGCGCCAGCAGCCAAGACCGACTGAACTACGAGCAGTACTTC.